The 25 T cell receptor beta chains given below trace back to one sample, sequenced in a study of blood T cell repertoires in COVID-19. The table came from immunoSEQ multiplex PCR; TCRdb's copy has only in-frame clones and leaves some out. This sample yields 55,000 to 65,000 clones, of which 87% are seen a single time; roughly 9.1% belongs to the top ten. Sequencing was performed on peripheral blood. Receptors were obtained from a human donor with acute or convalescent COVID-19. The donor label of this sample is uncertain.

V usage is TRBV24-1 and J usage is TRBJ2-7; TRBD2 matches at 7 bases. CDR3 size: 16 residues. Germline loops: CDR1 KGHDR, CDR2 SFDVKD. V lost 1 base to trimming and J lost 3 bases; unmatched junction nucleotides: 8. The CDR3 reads CATSDFGTGRDYEQYF. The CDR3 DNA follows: TGTGCCACCAGTGATTTTGGGACGGGGAGGGACTACGAGCAGTACTTC.

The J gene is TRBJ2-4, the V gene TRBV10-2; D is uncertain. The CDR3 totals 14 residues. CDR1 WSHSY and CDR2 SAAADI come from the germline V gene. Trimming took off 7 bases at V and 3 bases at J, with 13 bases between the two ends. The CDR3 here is CASNPRQSKNIQYF. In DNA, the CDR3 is TGCGCCAGCAACCCGAGGCAGAGCAAAAACATTCAGTACTTC.

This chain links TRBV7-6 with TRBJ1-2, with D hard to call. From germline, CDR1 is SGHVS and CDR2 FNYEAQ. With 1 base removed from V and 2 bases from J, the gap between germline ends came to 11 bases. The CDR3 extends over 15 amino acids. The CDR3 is CASSLDSSTNYGYTF. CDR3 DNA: TGTGCCAGCAGCTTAGACAGTTCGACCAACTATGGCTACACCTTC.

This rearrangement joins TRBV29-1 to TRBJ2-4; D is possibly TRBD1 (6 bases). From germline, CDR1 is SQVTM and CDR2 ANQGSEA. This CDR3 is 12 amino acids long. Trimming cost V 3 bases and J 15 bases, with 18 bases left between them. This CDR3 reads CSVDSAGDTLYF. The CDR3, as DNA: TGCAGCGTTGACTCCGCCGGGGACACCTTGTACTTC.

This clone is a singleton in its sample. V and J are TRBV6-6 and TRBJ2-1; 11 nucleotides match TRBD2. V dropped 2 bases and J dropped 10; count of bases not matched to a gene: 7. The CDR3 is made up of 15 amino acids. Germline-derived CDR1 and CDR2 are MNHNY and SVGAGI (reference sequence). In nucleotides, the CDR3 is TGTGCCAGCAGTTACCCTGTTGGACTAGCGGGCGAGCAGTTCTTC. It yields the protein CASSYPVGLAGEQFF.

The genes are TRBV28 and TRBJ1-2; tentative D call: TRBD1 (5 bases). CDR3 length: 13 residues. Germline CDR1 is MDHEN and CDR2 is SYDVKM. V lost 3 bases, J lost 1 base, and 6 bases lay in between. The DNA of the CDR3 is TGTGCCAGCAGTTTTGACAGTAACTATGGCTACACCTTC. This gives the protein CASSFDSNYGYTF.

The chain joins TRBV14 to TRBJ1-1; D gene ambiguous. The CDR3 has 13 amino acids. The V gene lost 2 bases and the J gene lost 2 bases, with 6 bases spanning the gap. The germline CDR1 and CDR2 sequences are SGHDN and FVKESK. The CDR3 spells CASSQNFNTEAFF. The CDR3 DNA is TGTGCCAGCAGCCAAAACTTTAACACTGAAGCTTTCTTT. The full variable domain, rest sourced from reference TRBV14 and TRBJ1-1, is EAGVTQFPSHSVIEKGQTVTLRCDPISGHDNLYWYRRVMGKEIKFLLHFVKESKQDESGMPNNRFLAERTGGTYSTLKVQPAELEDSGVYFCASSQNFNTEAFFGQGTRLTVV.

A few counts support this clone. The CDR3 nucleotides read TGTGCCACCAGTGATCCGGGACTGAACACCGGGGAGCTGTTTTTT. It codes for CATSDPGLNTGELFF. The gene calls are TRBV24-1 and TRBJ2-2; D is perhaps TRBD2 (6 bases). Germline CDR1 reads KGHDR; CDR2 reads SFDVKD. V was clipped by 3 bases and J by 1 base, with 8 bases between them. This CDR3 region has 15 residues.

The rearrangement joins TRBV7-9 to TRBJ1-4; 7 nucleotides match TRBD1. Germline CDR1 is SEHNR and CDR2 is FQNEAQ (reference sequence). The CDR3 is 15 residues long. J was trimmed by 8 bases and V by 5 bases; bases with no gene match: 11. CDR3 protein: CASSKTQGPGEKLFF. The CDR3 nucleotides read TGTGCCAGCAGCAAGACACAGGGGCCGGGAGAAAAACTGTTTTTT.

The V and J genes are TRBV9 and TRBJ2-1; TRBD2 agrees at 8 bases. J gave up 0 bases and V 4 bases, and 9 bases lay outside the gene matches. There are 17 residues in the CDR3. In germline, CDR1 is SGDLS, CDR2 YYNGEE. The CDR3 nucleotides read TGTGCCAGCAGCCCCCGGGGTAGCGGGGCCTCCTACAATGAGCAGTTCTTC. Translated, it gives CASSPRGSGASYNEQFF.

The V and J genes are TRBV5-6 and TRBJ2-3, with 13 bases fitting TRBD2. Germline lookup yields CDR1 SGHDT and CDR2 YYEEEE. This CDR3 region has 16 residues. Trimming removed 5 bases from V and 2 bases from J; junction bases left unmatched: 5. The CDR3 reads CASRPGLAGYTDTQYF. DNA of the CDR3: TGTGCCAGCAGACCGGGACTAGCGGGATACACAGATACGCAGTATTTT.

CDR3 DNA sequence: TGCGCCAGCAGCTTGTGGGGACAGGACCAAGAGACCCAGTACTTC. Its translation is CASSLWGQDQETQYF. The chain recombines TRBV5-1 with TRBJ2-5; 8 nucleotides match TRBD1. The V gene end was trimmed by 1 base and the J gene end by 0 bases; junction bases not matched to a gene: 2. The CDR3 is made up of 15 amino acids. Germline-derived CDR1 and CDR2 are SGHRS and YFSETQ. The full variable domain, completed using reference TRBV5-1 and TRBJ2-5, is KAGVTQTPRYLIKTRGQQVTLSCSPISGHRSVSWYQQTPGQGLQFLFEYFSETQRNKGNFPGRFSGRQFSNSRSEMNVSTLELGDSALYLCASSLWGQDQETQYFGPGTRLLVL.

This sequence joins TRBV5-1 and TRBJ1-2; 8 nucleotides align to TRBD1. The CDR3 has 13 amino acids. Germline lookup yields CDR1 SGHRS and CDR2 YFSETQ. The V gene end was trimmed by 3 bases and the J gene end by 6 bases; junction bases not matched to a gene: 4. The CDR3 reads CASSSDRADGYTF. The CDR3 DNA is TGCGCCAGCAGCTCGGACAGGGCGGATGGCTACACCTTC.

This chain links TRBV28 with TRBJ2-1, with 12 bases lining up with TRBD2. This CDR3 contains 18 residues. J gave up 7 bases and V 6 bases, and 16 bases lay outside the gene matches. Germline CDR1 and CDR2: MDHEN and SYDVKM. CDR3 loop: CASSPSGLAGRTGNEQFF. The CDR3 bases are TGTGCCAGCAGCCCATCGGGACTAGCGGGTCGTACGGGGAATGAGCAGTTCTTC.

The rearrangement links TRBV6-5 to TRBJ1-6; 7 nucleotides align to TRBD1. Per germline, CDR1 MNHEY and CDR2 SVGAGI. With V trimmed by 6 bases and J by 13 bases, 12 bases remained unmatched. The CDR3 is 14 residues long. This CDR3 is CASRPGQLPSPLHF. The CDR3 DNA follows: TGTGCCAGCAGGCCGGGACAGCTCCCTTCGCCCCTCCACTTT.

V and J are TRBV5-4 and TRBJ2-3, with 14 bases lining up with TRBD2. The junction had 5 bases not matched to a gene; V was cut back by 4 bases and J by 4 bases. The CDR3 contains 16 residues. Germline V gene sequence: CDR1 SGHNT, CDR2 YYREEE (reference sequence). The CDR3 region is CASSVGLAGVADTQYF. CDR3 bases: TGTGCCAGCAGCGTGGGACTAGCGGGGGTGGCAGATACGCAGTATTTT.

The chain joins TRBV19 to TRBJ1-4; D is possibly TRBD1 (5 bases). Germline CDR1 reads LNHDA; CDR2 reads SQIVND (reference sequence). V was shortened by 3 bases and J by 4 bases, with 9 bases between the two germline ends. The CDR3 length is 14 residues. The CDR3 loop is CASSIQGNNEKLFF. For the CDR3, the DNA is TGTGCCAGTAGTATTCAGGGTAATAATGAAAAACTGTTTTTT. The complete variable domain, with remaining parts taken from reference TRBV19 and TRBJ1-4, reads DGGITQSPKYLFRKEGQNVTLSCEQNLNHDAMYWYRQDPGQGLRLIYYSQIVNDFQKGDIAEGYSVSREKKESFPLTVTSAQKNPTAFYLCASSIQGNNEKLFFGSGTQLSVL.

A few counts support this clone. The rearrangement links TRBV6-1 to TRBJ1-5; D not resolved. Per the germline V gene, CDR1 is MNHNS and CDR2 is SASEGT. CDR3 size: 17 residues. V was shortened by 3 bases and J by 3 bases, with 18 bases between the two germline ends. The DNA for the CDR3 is TGTGCCAGCAGTGATTTACCGCCGGGGTATACCAATCAGCCCCAGCATTTT. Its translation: CASSDLPPGYTNQPQHF.

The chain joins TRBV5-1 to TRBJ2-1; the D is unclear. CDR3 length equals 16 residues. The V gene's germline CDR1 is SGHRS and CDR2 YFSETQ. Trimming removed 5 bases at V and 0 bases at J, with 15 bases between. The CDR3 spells CASSSSRRPSYNEQFF. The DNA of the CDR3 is TGCGCCAGCAGTTCCTCCAGGCGCCCCTCCTACAATGAGCAGTTCTTC.

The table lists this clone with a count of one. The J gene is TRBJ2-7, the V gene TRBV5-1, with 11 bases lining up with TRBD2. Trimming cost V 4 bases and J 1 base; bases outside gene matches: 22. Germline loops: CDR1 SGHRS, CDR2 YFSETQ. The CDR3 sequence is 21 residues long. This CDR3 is CASSGGPTGLAEITGSYEQYF. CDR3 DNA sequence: TGCGCCAGCAGCGGGGGCCCCACGGGACTAGCGGAGATTACGGGATCCTACGAGCAGTACTTC.

CDR3 nucleotide sequence: TGTGCCAGCAGCCTACTAGCGGGGAGCACAGATACGCAGTATTTT. This sequence encodes CASSLLAGSTDTQYF. The V call is TRBV2, the J call TRBJ2-3; 10 bases are a match to TRBD2. The J segment lost 0 bases and the V segment lost 6 bases, leaving 3 bases of the junction unmatched. Per germline, CDR1 SNHLY and CDR2 FYNNEI. The CDR3 is 15 residues long.

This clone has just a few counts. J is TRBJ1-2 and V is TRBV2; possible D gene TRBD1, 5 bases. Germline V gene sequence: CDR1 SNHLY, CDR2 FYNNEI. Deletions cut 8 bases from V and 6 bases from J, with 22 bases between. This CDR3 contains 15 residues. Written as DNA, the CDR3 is TGTGCCAGCCCAAATGGGGACTCGGGCCCCGATGGCTACACCTTC. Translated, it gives CASPNGDSGPDGYTF.

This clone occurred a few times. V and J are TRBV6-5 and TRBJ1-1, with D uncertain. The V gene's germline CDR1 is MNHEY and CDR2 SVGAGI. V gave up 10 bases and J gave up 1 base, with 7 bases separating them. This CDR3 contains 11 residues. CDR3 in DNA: TGTGCCACCCGGAGGAACACTGAAGCTTTCTTT. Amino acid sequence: CATRRNTEAFF.

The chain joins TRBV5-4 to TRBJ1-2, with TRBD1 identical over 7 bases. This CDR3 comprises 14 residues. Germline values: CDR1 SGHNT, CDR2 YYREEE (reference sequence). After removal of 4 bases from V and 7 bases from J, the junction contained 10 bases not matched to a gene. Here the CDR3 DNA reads TGTGCCAGCAGCCGCGACAGGGTCGGTCCTGGCTACACCTTC. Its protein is CASSRDRVGPGYTF.

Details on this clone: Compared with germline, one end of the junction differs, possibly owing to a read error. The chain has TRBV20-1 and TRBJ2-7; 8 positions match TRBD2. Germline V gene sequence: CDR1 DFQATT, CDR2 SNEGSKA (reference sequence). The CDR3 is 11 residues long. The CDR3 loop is CSARWTSSVHF. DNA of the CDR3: TGCAGTGCTAGGTGGACTAGCAGCGTGCACTTC.